This TCR beta chain was observed in a study of spatial heterogeneity in lung cancer. The length of the CDR3 is 14 residues. Germline-derived CDR1 and CDR2 are PRHDT and FYEKMQ (reference sequence). Germline trimming cut 8 bases from V and 6 bases from J; bases unmatched to any gene: 9. This clonotype was seen repeatedly, ten times or more. The antigen is unknown. The study, taken as a whole, reports: Tumor mutation counts were tracked by expanded intratumoral alpha and beta TCR counts.

Time point of the sample: sample taken at primary tumor resection. TCRdb reprocessed the 5' RACE reads via MiXCR and lists one record per CDR3 protein. The repertoire consists of roughly 3,100 distinct CDR3 sequences, with 9% to 9.5% occurring once and the leading ten covering roughly 35%. The rearrangement links TRBV13 to TRBJ2-2; 7 bases fit TRBD2. This TCR was sampled from a male donor with early-stage non-small cell lung cancer. Sequenced material: lung tumor tissue, taken at surgery. CDR3 in amino acids: CASGAGWDSGELFF. Written as DNA, the CDR3 is TGTGCCAGCGGAGCGGGATGGGATTCCGGGGAGCTGTTTTTT.